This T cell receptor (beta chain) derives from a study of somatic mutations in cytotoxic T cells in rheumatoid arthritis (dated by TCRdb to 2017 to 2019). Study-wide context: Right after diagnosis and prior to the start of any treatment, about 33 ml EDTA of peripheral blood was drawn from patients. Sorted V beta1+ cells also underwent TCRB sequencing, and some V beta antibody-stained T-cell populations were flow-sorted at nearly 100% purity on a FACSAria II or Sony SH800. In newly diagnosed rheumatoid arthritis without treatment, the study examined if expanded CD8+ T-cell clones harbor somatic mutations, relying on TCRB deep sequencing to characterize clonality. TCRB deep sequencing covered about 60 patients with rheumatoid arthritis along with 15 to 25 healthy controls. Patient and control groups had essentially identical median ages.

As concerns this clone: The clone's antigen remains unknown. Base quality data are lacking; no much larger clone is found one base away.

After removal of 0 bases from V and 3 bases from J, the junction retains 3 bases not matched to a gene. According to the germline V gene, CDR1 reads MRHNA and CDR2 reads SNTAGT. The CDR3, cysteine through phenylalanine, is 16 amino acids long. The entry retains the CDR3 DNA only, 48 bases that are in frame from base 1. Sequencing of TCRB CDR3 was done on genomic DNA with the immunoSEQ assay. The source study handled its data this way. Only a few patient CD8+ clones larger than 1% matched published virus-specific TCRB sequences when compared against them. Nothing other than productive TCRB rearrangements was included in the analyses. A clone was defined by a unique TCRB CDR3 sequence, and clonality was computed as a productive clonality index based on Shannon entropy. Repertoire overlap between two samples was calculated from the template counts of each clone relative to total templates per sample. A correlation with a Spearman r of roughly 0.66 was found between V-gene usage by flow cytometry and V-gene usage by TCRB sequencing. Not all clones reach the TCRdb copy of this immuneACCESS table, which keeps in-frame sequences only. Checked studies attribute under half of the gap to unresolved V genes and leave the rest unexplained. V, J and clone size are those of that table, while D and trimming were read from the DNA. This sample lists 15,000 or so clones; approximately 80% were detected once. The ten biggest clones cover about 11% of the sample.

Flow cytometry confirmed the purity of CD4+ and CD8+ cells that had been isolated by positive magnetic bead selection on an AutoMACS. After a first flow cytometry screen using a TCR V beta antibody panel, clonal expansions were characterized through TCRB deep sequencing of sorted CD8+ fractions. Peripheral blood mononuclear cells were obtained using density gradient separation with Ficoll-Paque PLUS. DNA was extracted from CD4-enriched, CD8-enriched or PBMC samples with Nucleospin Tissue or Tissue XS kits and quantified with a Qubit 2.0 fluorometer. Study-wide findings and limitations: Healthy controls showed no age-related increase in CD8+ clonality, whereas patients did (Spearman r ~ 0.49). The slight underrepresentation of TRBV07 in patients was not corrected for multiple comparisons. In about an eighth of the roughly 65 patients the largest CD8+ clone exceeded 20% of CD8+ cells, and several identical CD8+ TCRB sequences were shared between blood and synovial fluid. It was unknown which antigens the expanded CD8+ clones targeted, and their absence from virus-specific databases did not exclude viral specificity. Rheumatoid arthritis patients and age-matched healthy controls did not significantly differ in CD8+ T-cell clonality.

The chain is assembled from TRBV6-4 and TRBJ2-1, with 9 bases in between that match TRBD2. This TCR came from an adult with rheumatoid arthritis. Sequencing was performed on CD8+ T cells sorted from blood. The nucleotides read TGTGCCAGCAGTGACTCGCGGGGGGGCGACTACAATGAGCAGTTCTTC. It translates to CASSDSRGGDYNEQFF.